The rows below give T cell receptor beta chains drawn from one sample of a study of T cell repertoires in cytomegalovirus infection. TCRdb re-called the reads with MiXCR, one entry per CDR3 protein. The sample has 370,000 or so distinct CDR3 sequences, 34% seen once; the top ten hold roughly 13%. No antigen is known for these receptors. Here the sequenced sample was cultured PBMCs, taken from culture after CMV antigen stimulation. These receptors all come from a human donor in good health (CMV status not recorded). Some clones in this sample may be carry-over from other donors' samples. CDR3s include the opening cysteine and the closing phenylalanine or tryptophan. Fields, in order: clone size, V gene, J gene, D gene, CDR3 DNA, CDR3 protein. D genes are given only for firm matches. Only some rows state a clone size, as once, few, many or a class for expanded clones.

>-|TRBV29-1|TRBJ2-6|-
TGCAGCGTATCCGACGTATCTGGGGCCAACGTCCTGACTTTC
CSVSDVSGANVLTF
>-|TRBV6-4|TRBJ1-2|-
TGTGCCAGCAGTGAAGTCCAGGGGAATGGCTACACCTTC
CASSEVQGNGYTF
>few|TRBV6-2/TRBV6-3|TRBJ1-5|TRBD1
TGTGCCAGCAACCTTCCGACAGGGCCTCAGCCCCAGCATTTT
CASNLPTGPQPQHF
>few|TRBV7-2|TRBJ2-1|TRBD2
TGTGCCAGCAGTCCCGGGGGGGGCCGGGTATACAATGAGCAGTTCTTC
CASSPGGGRVYNEQFF
>-|TRBV12-5|TRBJ2-1|-
TGTGCTAGTGGGTTCGGGACCTTCAATGAGCAGTTCTTC
CASGFGTFNEQFF
>-|TRBV10-3|TRBJ2-1|TRBD2
TGTGCCATCAGTGAGCCTAGCGGATACAATGAGCAGTTCTTC
CAISEPSGYNEQFF
>-|TRBV7-8|TRBJ2-3|-
TGTGCCAGCAGCCTGACGAGCCCTAGCACAGATACGCAGTATTTT
CASSLTSPSTDTQYF
>once|TRBV12-3/TRBV12-4|TRBJ1-1|-
TGTGCCAGCAGTTTTCGGAGGGGCGGCCAAAACACTGAAGCTTTCTTT
CASSFRRGGQNTEAFF
>few|TRBV27|TRBJ2-6|-
TGTGCCAGCAGTGCGCCGGGACCGAAGGCTGGGGCCAACGTCCTGACTTTC
CASSAPGPKAGANVLTF
>few|TRBV4-1|TRBJ1-1|-
TGCGCCAGCAGCCAAACAACCCTGGACGCTGAAGCTTTCTTT
CASSQTTLDAEAFF
>few|TRBV7-2|TRBJ2-5|TRBD1
TGTGCCAGCAGCTCCGGACAGGGGTACCAAGAGACCCAGTACTTC
CASSSGQGYQETQYF
>-|TRBV4-3|TRBJ2-7|TRBD1
TGCGCCAGCAGCCAGCAGTACAGGGGACCCACCTACGAGCAGTACTTC
CASSQQYRGPTYEQYF
>few|TRBV7-2|TRBJ2-5|-
TGTGCCAGCAGCTCTTATATGGCGGAGACCCAGTACTTC
CASSSYMAETQYF
>-|TRBV6-6|TRBJ2-1|-
TGTGCCAGCAGTTACTCCTCTAGGGGGGAGCAGTTCTTC
CASSYSSRGEQFF
>few|TRBV6-4|TRBJ2-7|-
TGTGCCAGCAGCCCGTGGCCCGGGTACGAGCAGTACTTC
CASSPWPGYEQYF
>-|TRBV7-9|TRBJ2-2|-
TGTGCCAGCAGCCCGGGGCCCGGTAGGAGAGAAACCGGGGAGCTGTTTTTT
CASSPGPGRRETGELFF
>many|TRBV11-3|TRBJ2-6|-
TGTGCCAGCAGCTTTCAAAGCTCTGGGGCCAACGTCCTGACTTTC
CASSFQSSGANVLTF
>-|TRBV7-2|TRBJ1-2|-
TGTGCCAGCACCACCCCGGGCGGTCGGGGGTCCTATGGCTACACCTTC
CASTTPGGRGSYGYTF
>-|TRBV7-2|TRBJ1-1|-
TGTGCCAGTACCAGGGGTAGGGAAGCTTTCTTT
CASTRGREAFF
>-|TRBV6-2/TRBV6-3|TRBJ1-1|-
TGTGCCAGCAGTTACTCACAGAACACTGAAGCTTTCTTT
CASSYSQNTEAFF
>-|TRBV6-1|TRBJ2-2|-
TGTGCCAGCACAACGGGCCTCAACACCGGGGAGCTGTTTTTT
CASTTGLNTGELFF
>-|TRBV19|TRBJ1-1|-
TGTGCCAGTAGTGCTAACAGGGCGGTGAACACTGAAGCTTTCTTT
CASSANRAVNTEAFF
>-|TRBV24-1|TRBJ2-1|-
TGTGCCACCACCGGTAGTAGCGGCAACAATGAGCAGTTCTTC
CATTGSSGNNEQFF
>few|TRBV4-2|TRBJ1-3|-
TGTGCCAGCAGCCAGACGGCGAAGTCCTCGGGAAACACCATATATTTT
CASSQTAKSSGNTIYF
>few|TRBV12-3/TRBV12-4|TRBJ2-1|TRBD2
TGTGCCAGCAGTTTAAGGTCCCTAGCGGGGAATGAGCAGTTCTTC
CASSLRSLAGNEQFF
>few|TRBV7-6|TRBJ2-1|TRBD2
TGTGCCAGCAGCAAGGCCGGGACTAACTACAATGAGCAGTTCTTC
CASSKAGTNYNEQFF
>few|TRBV6-2/TRBV6-3|TRBJ2-1|-
TGTGCCAGCCAGCGTCGGGAGAGCTCCTACAATGAGCAGTTCTTC
CASQRRESSYNEQFF
>few|TRBV6-1|TRBJ2-3|TRBD2
TGTGCCAGCAGGGGGGCTAGCGGGAGCGCAGATACGCAGTATTTT
CASRGASGSADTQYF
>once|TRBV30|TRBJ1-2|-
TGTGCCTGGAGTCCGGGAGCGAATGGCTACACCTTC
CAWSPGANGYTF
>-|TRBV6-1|TRBJ1-1|TRBD1
TGTGCCAGCAGTGAACAGGGGGATGGCACTGAAGCTTTCTTT
CASSEQGDGTEAFF
>few|TRBV6-5|TRBJ2-2|TRBD2
TGTGCCAGCACCCGAGGACTAGCGGTGAACACCGGGGAGCTGTTTTTT
CASTRGLAVNTGELFF